These 11 T cell receptor beta chains originate from one sample sequenced in a study of blood T cell repertoires in COVID-19. Data came from immunoSEQ multiplex PCR; TCRdb stores just in-frame clones and leaves some out. Seen here are 100,000 to 120,000 clones, 65% to 90% observed once, and the top ten hold 37%. Sequenced sample: peripheral blood. The receptors were sampled from a man aged 80 or over with acute or convalescent COVID-19.

This chain links TRBV24-1 with TRBJ2-2; TRBD1 aligns across 7 bases. Germline CDR1 and CDR2: KGHDR and SFDVKD. J was trimmed by 2 bases and V by 3 bases; bases with no gene match: 5. The CDR3 contains 16 residues. CDR3 amino acids: CATSDPTGSNTGELFF. CDR3 DNA: TGTGCCACCAGTGATCCGACAGGGTCCAACACCGGGGAGCTGTTTTTT.

The rearrangement links TRBV3-1 (or the pseudogene TRBV3-2) to TRBJ2-1, with 7 bases that match TRBD2. From germline, CDR1 is LGHDT and CDR2 YNNKEL (reference sequence). There are 14 residues in the CDR3. Trimming took 4 bases from V and 1 from J; bases not matched to a gene: 1. This CDR3 reads CASSLGGSYNEQFF. The CDR3 region has the DNA TGTGCCAGCAGCCTGGGGGGGTCCTACAATGAGCAGTTCTTC.

This chain uses TRBV30 with TRBJ1-1; D is perhaps TRBD1 (6 bases). V shed 3 bases and J shed 3 bases, with 11 bases lying between them. Germline V gives CDR1 GTSNPN, CDR2 SVGIG (reference sequence). This CDR3 contains 13 residues. The CDR3 is CAWRIQGYTEAFF. In DNA form, the CDR3 reads TGTGCCTGGAGGATACAGGGCTACACTGAAGCTTTCTTT.

The chain combines TRBV5-1 with TRBJ2-1, with 9 bases identical to TRBD2. CDR1 is SGHRS, CDR2 YFSETQ, per germline. There are 15 residues in the CDR3. After removal of 4 bases from V and 6 bases from J, the junction contained 8 bases not matched to a gene. DNA of the CDR3: TGCGCCAGCAGCCAGGGACTAGCCAGGGTCAATGAGCAGTTCTTC. Its translation is CASSQGLARVNEQFF.

This clone was observed a handful of times. V usage is TRBV7-9 and J usage is TRBJ2-5; 15 bases map to TRBD2. Germline V gene data show CDR1 as SEHNR and CDR2 as FQNEAQ (reference sequence). The junction had 6 bases not matched to a gene; V was cut back by 5 bases and J by 5 bases. The CDR3 has 16 amino acids. The chain's CDR3 is CASSPGTSGRSETQYF. CDR3 sequence (DNA): TGTGCCAGCAGCCCGGGGACTAGCGGGAGGTCGGAGACCCAGTACTTC.

This clone was recorded once. The rearrangement uses TRBV5-1 and TRBJ2-5, with 11 bases aligning to TRBD1. Germline assignment: CDR1 SGHRS and CDR2 YFSETQ. Trimming removed 5 bases from V and 5 bases from J; junction bases left unmatched: 11. The CDR3 extends over 16 amino acids. The CDR3 region has the DNA TGCGCCAGCAGTAAGCAAGGACAGGGGGCGAGGGAGACCCAGTACTTC. Its translation: CASSKQGQGARETQYF.

This clone appeared once. The rearrangement uses TRBV2 and TRBJ2-2; TRBD1 might be the D (5 bases). V dropped 5 bases and J dropped 4 bases, with 14 bases sitting between them. The CDR3 loop spans 15 amino acids. The germline V gene has CDR1 SNHLY and CDR2 FYNNEI. CDR3: CASSSETAFTGELFF. The CDR3 DNA reads as TGTGCCAGCAGTTCTGAGACAGCTTTCACCGGGGAGCTGTTTTTT.

The CDR3 DNA sequence: TGTGCCAGCAGCCAAGAGGGGACAGTCTCTGGAAACACCATATATTTT. Its translation: CASSQEGTVSGNTIYF. The chain joins TRBV14 to TRBJ1-3; TRBD1 matches at 7 bases. CDR1 and CDR2 from the germline V gene are SGHDN and FVKESK. The J segment lost 0 bases and the V segment lost 0 bases, leaving 2 bases of the junction unmatched. The CDR3 contains 16 residues.

The rearrangement links TRBV29-1 to TRBJ1-1; TRBD1 agrees at 12 bases. Per the germline V gene, CDR1 is SQVTM and CDR2 is ANQGSEA. The CDR3 contains 16 residues. Trimming took 6 bases from V and 1 from J; bases not matched to a gene: 9. CDR3 sequence (DNA): TGCAGCGTATCTGGGACAGGGGGCGCCGGGAACACTGAAGCTTTCTTT. This sequence encodes CSVSGTGGAGNTEAFF.

V usage is TRBV6-5 and J usage is TRBJ1-2, with TRBD1 matching over 8 bases. CDR1 and CDR2 from the germline V gene are MNHEY and SVGAGI. The CDR3 runs 13 residues. J was trimmed by 4 bases and V by 8 bases; bases with no gene match: 6. Here the CDR3 reads CASRIQGGYGYTF. CDR3 in DNA: TGTGCCAGCCGCATACAGGGGGGCTATGGCTACACCTTC.

This clone was observed a few times. J is TRBJ2-6 and V is TRBV24-1, with 15 bases that match TRBD2. V was pared by 4 bases and J by 2 bases, with 8 bases of the junction left unmatched. CDR1 KGHDR and CDR2 SFDVKD come from the germline V gene. This CDR3 has 20 amino acids. The CDR3 sequence is CATSDPGLAGGPTGANVLTF. The CDR3 region has the DNA TGTGCCACCAGTGACCCCGGACTAGCGGGAGGGCCTACTGGGGCCAACGTCCTGACTTTC.